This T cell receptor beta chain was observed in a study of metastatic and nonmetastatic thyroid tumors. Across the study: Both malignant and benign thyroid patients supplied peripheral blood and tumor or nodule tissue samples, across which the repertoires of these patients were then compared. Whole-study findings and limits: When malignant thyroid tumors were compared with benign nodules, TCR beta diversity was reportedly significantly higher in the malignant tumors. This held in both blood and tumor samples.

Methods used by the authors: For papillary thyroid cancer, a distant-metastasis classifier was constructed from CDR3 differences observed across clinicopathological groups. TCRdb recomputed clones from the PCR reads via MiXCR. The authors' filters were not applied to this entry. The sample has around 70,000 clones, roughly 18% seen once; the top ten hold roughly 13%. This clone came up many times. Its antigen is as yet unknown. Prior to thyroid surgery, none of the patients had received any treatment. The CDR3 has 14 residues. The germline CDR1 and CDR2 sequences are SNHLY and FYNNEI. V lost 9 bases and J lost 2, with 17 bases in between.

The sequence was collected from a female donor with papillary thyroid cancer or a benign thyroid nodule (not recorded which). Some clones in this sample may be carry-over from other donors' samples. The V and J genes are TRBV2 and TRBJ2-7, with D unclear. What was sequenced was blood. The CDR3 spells CASKSGSGAYEQYF. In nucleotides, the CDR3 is TGTGCCAGTAAAAGTGGATCGGGTGCCTACGAGCAGTACTTC.